These 10 T cell receptor beta chains originate from one sample sequenced in a study of CD8+CD57+ T cells in acquired aplastic anemia. Sequenced patients had shown CD8+CD57+ cell expansion by flow cytometry. TCR beta VDJ and CDR3 profiling used genomic DNA as template. From the reads, TCRdb called clonotypes with MiXCR, one entry per CDR3 protein. The repertoire consists of about 290,000 distinct CDR3 sequences, with under 65% occurring once and the leading ten covering roughly 1.2%. Sequencing was done on a sample of sorted CD4+, CD8+, or CD8+CD57+ T cells (not recorded which) from PBMCs. Every receptor here comes from a human donor with aplastic anemia.

The sample holds a few counts of this clonotype. The gene calls are TRBV7-3 and TRBJ2-5, with 8 nucleotides matching TRBD2. V trimming: 4 bases; J trimming: 5 bases; junction bases outside the gene matches: 12. The CDR3 has 16 amino acids. CDR1 is SGHTA and CDR2 is FQGTGA in the germline V gene. Here the CDR3 DNA reads TGTGCCAGCAGCTGGCCTAGCCGGGAGGGAGGGGAGACCCAGTACTTC. Translating gives CASSWPSREGGETQYF.

Worth noting for this clonotype: At one end, the junction sequence differs from germline, possibly due to a read error. The CDR3 sequence: CASSSLGDIQCF. CDR3 coding DNA: TGTGCCAGCAGCTCCCTCGGAGACATTCAGTGCTTC. This sequence joins TRBV7-9 and TRBJ2-4, with unresolved D. The length of the CDR3 is 12 residues. The germline V gene has CDR1 SEHNR and CDR2 FQNEAQ (reference sequence).

This clonotype was recorded only once. V usage is TRBV28 and J usage is TRBJ1-4; tentatively, D is TRBD1 (6 bases). The germline CDR1 and CDR2 sequences are MDHEN and SYDVKM. Trimming stripped 4 bases from V and 10 bases from J, with 19 bases between. The CDR3 runs 15 residues. CDR3: CASSSQTRGGGKLFF. The CDR3 DNA reads TGTGCCAGCAGTTCCCAAACAAGGGGGGGAGGAAAACTGTTTTTT.

The chain is built from TRBV7-9 and TRBJ1-2, with 8 bases identical to TRBD1. Germline V gives CDR1 SEHNR, CDR2 FQNEAQ (reference sequence). J lost 4 bases, V lost 0 bases, and 10 bases had no gene match. The CDR3 length is 17 residues. The CDR3 DNA reads as TGTGCCAGCAGCTTAGCCGGGCTCCGACAGGGGAGCTATGGCTACACCTTC. Translation: CASSLAGLRQGSYGYTF. The whole variable domain, filled in from reference TRBV7-9 and TRBJ1-2, reads DTGVSQNPRHKITKRGQNVTFRCDPISEHNRLYWYRQTLGQGPEFLTYFQNEAQLEKSRLLSDRFSAERPKGSFSTLEIQRTEQGDSAMYLCASSLAGLRQGSYGYTFGSGTRLTVV.

The chain joins TRBV24-1 to TRBJ2-7; D possibly matches TRBD1 or TRBD2 (5 bases each). The CDR3 consists of 14 residues. Germline loops: CDR1 KGHDR, CDR2 SFDVKD. V lost 2 bases, J lost 3 bases, and 10 bases lay in between. The CDR3 DNA sequence: TGTGCCACCAGTGATTCCTCGGGGCGCTACGAGCAGTACTTC. Its protein is CATSDSSGRYEQYF.

This clonotype has more than one count but fewer than ten. Compared with germline, one end of the junction differs, possibly owing to a read error. The rearrangement joins TRBV10-3 to TRBJ2-1; tentatively, D is TRBD1 or TRBD2 (5 bases each). CDR1 ENHRY and CDR2 SYGVKD come from the germline V gene. The CDR3 has 16 amino acids. In DNA form, the CDR3 reads TGTGCCAGCAGTTACTCGACCAGACAGAGGGCCAATGAGCAGTTCTTC. Translation: CASSYSTRQRANEQFF.

In this sample, this clonotype turned up once. This chain connects TRBV7-6 to TRBJ1-2; D uncertain. The germline CDR1 and CDR2 sequences are SGHVS and FNYEAQ. The CDR3 is 13 residues long. V lost 4 bases to trimming and J lost 8 bases, with 14 bases between them. CDR3 sequence reads: CASSSGGWEGYTF. The CDR3 DNA follows: TGTGCCAGCAGCTCCGGCGGGTGGGAAGGCTACACCTTC.

Many counts were recorded for this clonotype. The chain is built from TRBV7-8 and TRBJ2-2; perhaps D is TRBD1 or TRBD2 (6 bases each). CDR3 length equals 15 residues. The V gene lost 6 bases and the J gene lost 7 bases, with 18 bases spanning the gap. CDR1 is SGHVS, CDR2 FQNEAQ, per germline. This CDR3 is CASRTPGGAYGELFF. CDR3 nucleotide sequence: TGTGCCAGCAGAACCCCCGGGGGCGCCTACGGGGAGCTGTTTTTT.

This clonotype was observed many times. V is TRBV30 and J is TRBJ2-5, with a possible D match to TRBD2 (5 bases). The CDR3 sequence is 14 residues long. V lost 0 bases to trimming and J lost 9 bases, with 17 bases between them. CDR1 is GTSNPN and CDR2 is SVGIG in the germline V gene (reference sequence). CDR3 in amino acids: CAWSVNGRIGAQYF. The DNA for the CDR3 is TGTGCCTGGAGTGTAAATGGCCGAATCGGGGCCCAGTACTTC.

This chain joins TRBV7-2 and TRBJ2-1, with 10 bases that match TRBD1. V shed 3 bases and J 8 bases; nucleotides not matched to a gene: 7. Germline CDR1 is SGHTA and CDR2 is FQGNSA. The CDR3 consists of 15 residues. CDR3 amino acids: CASSLRQGAAYEQFF. Here the CDR3 DNA reads TGTGCCAGCAGCTTGAGACAGGGGGCGGCATATGAGCAGTTCTTC.